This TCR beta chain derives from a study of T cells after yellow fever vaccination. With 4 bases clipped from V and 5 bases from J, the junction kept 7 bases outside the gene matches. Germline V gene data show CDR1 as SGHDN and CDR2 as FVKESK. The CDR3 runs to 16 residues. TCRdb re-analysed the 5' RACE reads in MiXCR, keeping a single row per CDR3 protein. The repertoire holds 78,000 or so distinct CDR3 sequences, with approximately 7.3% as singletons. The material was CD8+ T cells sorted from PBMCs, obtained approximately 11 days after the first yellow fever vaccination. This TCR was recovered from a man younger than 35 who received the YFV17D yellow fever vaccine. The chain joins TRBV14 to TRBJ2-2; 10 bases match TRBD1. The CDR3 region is CASSPGDRGLTGELFF. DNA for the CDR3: TGTGCCAGCAGCCCCGGAGACAGGGGGCTTACCGGGGAGCTGTTTTTT.